The 9 T cell receptor beta chains reported below all come from one sample, sequenced in a study of early T cells in non-severe SARS-CoV-2 infection. MiXCR, run by TCRdb on the 5' RACE reads, gives a single entry per CDR3 protein. The sample has tens of thousands of distinct CDR3 sequences, around 10% seen once. The source was whole blood, collected at baseline. The source is an adult who was a healthcare worker with PCR-confirmed SARS-CoV-2 infection or an uninfected control (not recorded which).

The rearrangement links TRBV7-9 to TRBJ2-7; possible D gene TRBD1, 5 bases. This CDR3 region has 15 residues. Germline V lookup: CDR1 SEHNR, CDR2 FQNEAQ (reference sequence). V shed 0 bases and J shed 3 bases, with 12 bases lying between them. CDR3: CASSLAAQGYYEQYF. The CDR3 coding sequence is TGTGCCAGCAGCTTAGCCGCCCAGGGATACTACGAGCAGTACTTC.

This clonotype occurred many times. V gene TRBV29-1 combines with J gene TRBJ1-1; TRBD1 matches 7 bases. With V trimmed by 7 bases and J by 1 base, 3 bases remained unmatched. The CDR3 is made up of 12 amino acids. The germline CDR1 and CDR2 sequences are SQVTM and ANQGSEA. The CDR3 loop is CSGGQSNTEAFF. The CDR3 region has the DNA TGCAGCGGGGGACAGTCGAACACTGAAGCTTTCTTT. The complete variable domain, with remaining parts taken from reference TRBV29-1 and TRBJ1-1, reads SAVISQKPSRDICQRGTSLTIQCQVDSQVTMMFWYRQQPGQSLTLIATANQGSEATYESGFVIDKFPISRPNLTFSTLTVSNMSPEDSSIYLCSGGQSNTEAFFGQGTRLTVV.

This sequence joins TRBV20-1 and TRBJ2-3; possibly TRBD1 for D (5 bases). Germline-derived CDR1 and CDR2 are DFQATT and SNEGSKA (reference sequence). The V gene lost 6 bases and the J gene lost 1 base, with 11 bases spanning the gap. The CDR3 length is 13 residues. The CDR3: CSALDRRTDTQYF. The CDR3 DNA reads TGCAGTGCCCTCGACAGACGCACAGATACGCAGTATTTT.

In its sample, this clonotype was seen a few times. The V gene is TRBV7-6, the J gene TRBJ2-1, with D unresolved. The V and J ends lost 4 bases and 8 bases respectively, with 12 bases between them. The CDR3 is 13 amino acids. CDR1 is SGHVS, CDR2 FNYEAQ, per germline. CDR3 sequence: CASSSRVVDEQFF. The CDR3 bases are TGTGCCAGCAGCTCTAGAGTGGTGGATGAGCAGTTCTTC.

The V call is TRBV11-2, the J call TRBJ2-3; D is possibly TRBD2 (5 bases). The length of the CDR3 is 15 residues. V was shortened by 0 bases and J by 0 bases, with 7 bases between the two germline ends. CDR1 is SGHAT, CDR2 FQNNGV, per germline. The CDR3 region is CASSLDGVSTDTQYF. The CDR3 DNA reads as TGTGCCAGCAGCTTAGACGGGGTTAGCACAGATACGCAGTATTTT.

The J gene is TRBJ1-1, the V gene TRBV7-9, with no clear D. This CDR3 contains 11 residues. V was pared by 5 bases and J by 8 bases, with 9 bases between. The germline V gene has CDR1 SEHNR and CDR2 FQNEAQ (reference sequence). In DNA, the CDR3 is TGTGCCAGCAGCGCCCAGGACGAAGCTTTCTTT. This sequence encodes CASSAQDEAFF.

This clonotype is deemed medium-sized. The genes are TRBV20-1 and TRBJ2-7, with 8 bases identical to TRBD1. Trimming took 1 base from V and 2 from J; bases not matched to a gene: 4. The CDR3 spans 14 residues. Germline V gives CDR1 DFQATT, CDR2 SNEGSKA (reference sequence). CDR3 protein: CSARAGGDTYEQYF. The DNA for the CDR3 is TGCAGTGCTAGAGCAGGGGGCGACACCTACGAGCAGTACTTC.

This clonotype was picked up a small number of times. V and J are TRBV20-1 and TRBJ2-7; the match to TRBD1 covers 7 bases. This CDR3 region has 13 residues. V lost 7 bases, J lost 3 bases, and 9 bases stayed unmatched. Looked up from germline, CDR1 is DFQATT and CDR2 is SNEGSKA (reference sequence). CDR3 DNA sequence: TGCAGTGTTCAGATAGGGGGCCGCTACGAGCAGTACTTC. It yields the protein CSVQIGGRYEQYF.

Many counts were recorded for this clonotype. The V and J genes are TRBV30 and TRBJ1-1; no definite D call. The germline V and J ends were trimmed by 3 bases and 10 bases, with 21 bases remaining between them. The germline V gene encodes CDR1 GTSNPN and CDR2 SVGIG (reference sequence). The CDR3 sequence is 14 residues long. This chain's CDR3 is CAWSPLNFPRRAFF. CDR3 in DNA: TGTGCCTGGAGCCCCCTGAACTTTCCTAGGAGAGCTTTCTTT.